Below are 18 T cell receptor beta chains sequenced from a single sample in a study of blood T cell repertoires in COVID-19. Sequenced by immunoSEQ multiplex PCR; TCRdb stores in-frame clones only, minus some. There are about 130,000 clones in the sample; about 87% occur only once, and about 9.3% lies in the top ten. Sequencing was done on a sample of peripheral blood. These receptors all come from a man in his fifties with acute or convalescent COVID-19.

The chain combines TRBV27 with TRBJ1-5; possible D gene TRBD1, 6 bases. V lost 6 bases and J 3 bases, leaving 12 bases between the germline ends. The CDR3 extends over 14 amino acids. Per the germline V gene, CDR1 is MNHEY and CDR2 is SMNVEV (reference sequence). Written as DNA, the CDR3 is TGTGCCAGCAGACTTCAGGGGCACAATCAGCCCCAGCATTTT. Residues: CASRLQGHNQPQHF.

The chain carries TRBV5-1 and TRBJ1-2, with D perhaps TRBD1 (6 bases). V lost 0 bases and J lost 5, with 14 bases in between. CDR1 and CDR2 from the germline V gene are SGHRS and YFSETQ. The CDR3 has 15 amino acids. The CDR3 spells CASSLEAQGTYGYTF. The CDR3 DNA sequence: TGCGCCAGCAGCTTGGAGGCCCAGGGGACGTATGGCTACACCTTC. Full variable domain (missing parts from reference TRBV5-1 and TRBJ1-2): KAGVTQTPRYLIKTRGQQVTLSCSPISGHRSVSWYQQTPGQGLQFLFEYFSETQRNKGNFPGRFSGRQFSNSRSEMNVSTLELGDSALYLCASSLEAQGTYGYTFGSGTRLTVV.

This clone was recorded a few times. The rearrangement joins TRBV19 to TRBJ1-2, with TRBD1 matching over 9 bases. This CDR3 comprises 14 residues. The V and J ends lost 4 bases and 3 bases, in that order; junction bases with no gene match: 3. CDR1 is LNHDA, CDR2 SQIVND, per germline (reference sequence). In DNA form, the CDR3 reads TGTGCCAGTAGTAGGACAGGGGCGGACTATGGCTACACCTTC. Protein product: CASSRTGADYGYTF.

This clone was observed once. The genes are TRBV5-4 and TRBJ2-1, with TRBD2 as a possible D gene (6 bases). Trimming left V 2 bases short and J 5 bases short, with 20 bases between. Germline CDR1 and CDR2: SGHNT and YYREEE (reference sequence). CDR3 length: 17 residues. Here the CDR3 DNA reads TGTGCCAGCAGCTTAAGGGGAGTAGGGAGGAGAAACAATGAGCAGTTCTTC. This encodes CASSLRGVGRRNNEQFF.

The chain combines TRBV5-4 with TRBJ1-1; a possible D gene is TRBD1 (5 bases). V was trimmed by 7 bases and J by 11 bases, leaving 24 bases between them. CDR1 and CDR2 from the germline V gene are SGHNT and YYREEE (reference sequence). The CDR3 contains 14 residues. The CDR3 sequence is CASAVSGTPDFAFF. The CDR3 bases are TGTGCCAGCGCTGTGAGCGGGACCCCTGATTTCGCTTTCTTT.

This chain joins TRBV28 and TRBJ1-3; tentative D call: TRBD1 (6 bases). The CDR3 is 17 residues long. Germline V lookup: CDR1 MDHEN, CDR2 SYDVKM. Trimming removed 4 bases from V and 4 bases from J, with 20 bases in between. CDR3 sequence: CASSSPGTPAIGNTIYF. Here the CDR3 DNA reads TGTGCCAGCAGTTCCCCCGGGACACCGGCGATAGGAAACACCATATATTTT.

V and J are TRBV29-1 and TRBJ2-3; D may be TRBD2 (5 bases). The CDR3 is 13 amino acids. Trimming removed 4 bases at V and 2 bases at J, with 10 bases between. Germline CDR1 reads SQVTM; CDR2 reads ANQGSEA. CDR3 DNA: TGCAGCGTTGGAGGGTTTTACACAGATACGCAGTATTTT. Its translation is CSVGGFYTDTQYF.

The V and J genes are TRBV5-4 and TRBJ1-2; D is perhaps TRBD1 (5 bases). This CDR3 spans 13 amino acids. CDR1 and CDR2 from the germline V gene are SGHNT and YYREEE (reference sequence). V lost 7 bases, J lost 0 bases, and 10 bases lay in between. The CDR3 DNA reads TGTGCCAGCTCGGACACGTCTAACTATGGCTACACCTTC. Protein sequence: CASSDTSNYGYTF. Full variable domain (missing parts from reference TRBV5-4 and TRBJ1-2): ETGVTQSPTHLIKTRGQQVTLRCSSQSGHNTVSWYQQALGQGPQFIFQYYREEENGRGNFPPRFSGLQFPNYSSELNVNALELDDSALYLCASSDTSNYGYTFGSGTRLTVV.

The chain links TRBV5-6 to TRBJ1-2; 7 nucleotides match TRBD1. The CDR3 runs 16 residues. The V and J ends lost 4 bases and 4 bases, in that order; junction bases with no gene match: 13. Germline V lookup: CDR1 SGHDT, CDR2 YYEEEE. The CDR3 DNA reads TGTGCCAGCAGCCTCCCGGACAGGTCTCTTGCCTATGGCTACACCTTC. It is translated as CASSLPDRSLAYGYTF.

This clone was observed a single time. This chain joins TRBV5-4 and TRBJ2-6, with D possibly matching TRBD1 (6 bases). Trimming left V 4 bases short and J 0 bases short, with 17 bases between. This CDR3 region has 18 residues. The germline CDR1 and CDR2 sequences are SGHNT and YYREEE (reference sequence). The CDR3 spells CASSRAITGSSGANVLTF. For the CDR3, the DNA is TGTGCCAGCAGCCGTGCTATCACAGGGTCCTCTGGGGCCAACGTCCTGACTTTC.

CDR3 protein: CASSGQTNYGYTF. In DNA form, the CDR3 reads TGCGCCAGCAGTGGACAGACTAACTATGGCTACACCTTC. This rearrangement joins TRBV10-2 to TRBJ1-2; TRBD1 might be the D (5 bases). Germline-derived CDR1 and CDR2 are WSHSY and SAAADI. The CDR3 contains 13 residues. Trimming took off 4 bases at V and 0 bases at J, with 6 bases between the two ends.

J is TRBJ1-3 and V is TRBV5-1, with a tentative D call TRBD1 (5 bases). Trimming took 3 bases from V and 2 from J, leaving 9 bases between them. Per germline, CDR1 SGHRS and CDR2 YFSETQ. The CDR3 contains 14 residues. CDR3 sequence reads: CASSWGGAGNTIYF. CDR3 DNA: TGCGCCAGCAGCTGGGGGGGAGCTGGAAACACCATATATTTT.

V and J are TRBV5-1 and TRBJ1-3; D gene ambiguous. Germline-derived CDR1 and CDR2 are SGHRS and YFSETQ. The CDR3 sequence is 16 residues long. Trimming stripped 2 bases from V and 4 bases from J, with 16 bases between. The CDR3 protein is CASSLEGLAAGNTIYF. DNA for the CDR3: TGCGCCAGCAGCTTAGAAGGCCTTGCGGCAGGAAACACCATATATTTT.

The chain uses TRBV5-8 and TRBJ2-2; 8 positions match TRBD1. V lost 1 base to trimming and J lost 2 bases; unmatched junction nucleotides: 7. Germline-derived CDR1 and CDR2 are SGHTS and YDEGEE. This CDR3 contains 17 residues. Here the CDR3 DNA reads TGTGCCAGCAGCTTGTGGCAGGGGGCGGGAAACACCGGGGAGCTGTTTTTT. Protein sequence: CASSLWQGAGNTGELFF.

This chain joins TRBV18 and TRBJ1-5; D not certain. The V end lost 5 bases, the J end lost 6 bases, and 20 bases lay between the germline ends. The CDR3 covers 16 residues. Germline-derived CDR1 and CDR2 are KGHSH and LQKENI. In nucleotides, the CDR3 is TGTGCCAGCTCAGGGTCCGAAGGGAGAAGTCGTCAGCCCCAGCATTTT. This translates into CASSGSEGRSRQPQHF.

The CDR3 loop reads CAARGDTDTQYF. The CDR3 DNA sequence: TGTGCCGCCCGGGGGGACACAGATACGCAGTATTTT. The J gene is TRBJ2-3, the V gene TRBV6-5; the match to TRBD2 covers 7 bases. The CDR3 is 12 amino acids. The V gene's germline CDR1 is MNHEY and CDR2 SVGAGI. Trimming removed 11 bases from V and 2 bases from J; junction bases left unmatched: 4.

The chain carries TRBV5-6 and TRBJ2-5; D perhaps matches TRBD1 (6 bases). This CDR3 spans 13 amino acids. V was shortened by 4 bases and J by 2 bases, with 9 bases between the two germline ends. Germline CDR1 SGHDT, CDR2 YYEEEE. Here the CDR3 DNA reads TGTGCCAGCAGCGGACAGATACAAGAGACCCAGTACTTC. Its protein is CASSGQIQETQYF. Drawing the rest from reference TRBV5-6 and TRBJ2-5, the complete variable domain is DAGVTQSPTHLIKTRGQQVTLRCSPKSGHDTVSWYQQALGQGPQFIFQYYEEEERQRGNFPDRFSGHQFPNYSSELNVNALLLGDSALYLCASSGQIQETQYFGPGTRLLVL.

This chain uses TRBV24-1 with TRBJ2-5, with D possibly matching TRBD1 (5 bases). The V gene's germline CDR1 is KGHDR and CDR2 SFDVKD. The length of the CDR3 is 12 residues. Trimming pared 9 bases from V and 4 bases from J, leaving 11 bases between. CDR3 in amino acids: CATGGAGETQYF. DNA of the CDR3: TGTGCCACCGGTGGGGCTGGAGAGACCCAGTACTTC.